A selection of T cell receptor beta chains follows, all from one sample in a study of cytomegalovirus exposure and HLA in healthy donors. Method: immunoSEQ multiplex PCR; TCRdb's copy keeps in-frame clones and lacks some. The table includes around 100,000 clones, approximately 78% detected once. Input material: PBMCs. Every receptor here comes from a woman between 40 and 50 years old in good health and CMV-seropositive. Each CDR3 is given with its conserved first and last residue. The D gene is left open where the match is weak. Size is stated for part of the rows, as once, few or many counts, or as a class when the clone is expanded.

TRBV5-6,NA,TRBD1,TRBJ1-5,TGTGCCAGCAGCTTGGGACAGGGGGTTGGGGGCAATCAGCCCCAGCATTTT,CASSLGQGVGGNQPQHF
TRBV5-4,few,NA,TRBJ1-2,TGTGCCAGCAGCTCCACACAGGGATTTTATGGCTACACCTTC,CASSSTQGFYGYTF
TRBV30,NA,NA,TRBJ1-2,TGTGCCTGGACCTTGGGACTTTCAGCTAACTATGGCTACACCTTC,CAWTLGLSANYGYTF
TRBV5-4,NA,TRBD1,TRBJ1-2,TGTGCCAGCAGCTCGGAATTACAGGGGATCTATGGCTACACCTTC,CASSSELQGIYGYTF
TRBV27,NA,NA,TRBJ2-7,TGTGCCAGCAGTGCCGCCTTAGGGGACGAGCAGTACTTC,CASSAALGDEQYF
TRBV6-6,NA,TRBD1,TRBJ1-2,TGTGCCAGCAGTTACTCCCCAGACAGGGCGGATGGCTACACCTTC,CASSYSPDRADGYTF
TRBV29-1,NA,NA,TRBJ1-1,TGCAGCGTTGGGTTACGGTACGGGGAGGGCACTGAAGCTTTCTTT,CSVGLRYGEGTEAFF
TRBV28,NA,TRBD2,TRBJ2-5,TGTGCCAGCAGCCCCGGGCTAGCGGAGGGGCCCGAGACCCAGTACTTC,CASSPGLAEGPETQYF
TRBV4-3,few,TRBD2,TRBJ2-3,TGCGCCAGCAGCCAAGATCCTAGCGGGTATACAGATACGCAGTATTTT,CASSQDPSGYTDTQYF
TRBV6-5,NA,NA,TRBJ1-5,TGTGCCAGCAGCGGACACCCGTATAGCAATCAGCCCCAGCATTTT,CASSGHPYSNQPQHF
TRBV9,NA,TRBD1,TRBJ2-2,TGTGCCAGCAGCGTAGGGACAGGAAAGACCGGGGAGCTGTTTTTT,CASSVGTGKTGELFF
TRBV27,NA,NA,TRBJ2-1,TGTGCCAGCAGCCGCACTACCGGGGGACGGAATGAGCAGTTCTTC,CASSRTTGGRNEQFF
TRBV6-1,NA,TRBD1,TRBJ1-2,TGTGCCAGCAGTGTGGTGGACAGGGCAGGGAATGGCTACACCTTC,CASSVVDRAGNGYTF
TRBV7-9,NA,NA,TRBJ2-5,TGTTCCAGCAGCTTAAGAGCCCTTATGAACGGGGACTCGAAAGAGACCCAGTACTTC,CSSSLRALMNGDSKETQYF
TRBV23-1,NA,NA,TRBJ2-7,TGCGCCAGCAGTCAATCTGTGGGCCCAGGTCCCCTTTACGAGCAGTACTTC,CASSQSVGPGPLYEQYF
TRBV28,NA,TRBD1,TRBJ1-1,TGTGCCAGCAGTACTACAGGGGGTGGGAACACTGAAGCTTTCTTT,CASSTTGGGNTEAFF
TRBV28,NA,NA,TRBJ2-5,TGTGCCAGCAGTTTAAGTCGTTGGGGGGGACAGGAACAAGAGACCCAGTACTTC,CASSLSRWGGQEQETQYF
TRBV7-6,few,TRBD1,TRBJ2-7,TGTGCCAGCAGCTTAGAGGACAGGGAGAGGTACGAGCAGTACTTC,CASSLEDRERYEQYF
TRBV6-1,NA,NA,TRBJ1-1,TGTGCCAGCAGCATCGCCTTGGACAACAAAGCTTTCTTT,CASSIALDNKAFF
TRBV29-1,once,NA,TRBJ1-2,TGCAGCGTTGAATCAGGGTATGGCTACACCTTC,CSVESGYGYTF
TRBV7-2,NA,TRBD1,TRBJ2-7,TGTGCCAGCAGCGCCCGCCGAGGGACAGGGCTCCAAATCGACGAGCAGTACTTC,CASSARRGTGLQIDEQYF
TRBV11-1,NA,TRBD1,TRBJ2-7,TGTGCCAGCAGCCCGACAGGGGATGGGTACGAGCAGTACTTC,CASSPTGDGYEQYF
TRBV28,NA,TRBD1,TRBJ2-5,TGTGCCAGCAGTTTAGGACAGGGCATAGAGACCCAGTACTTC,CASSLGQGIETQYF
TRBV7-6,once,TRBD2,TRBJ2-1,TGTGCCAGCAGCTTAGATAGCGGGAGGTCAAATGAGCAGTTCTTC,CASSLDSGRSNEQFF
TRBV11-3,NA,NA,TRBJ2-2,TGTGCCAGCAGCTTAGTGGGGGCAGTGGCGAACACCGGGGAGCTGTTTTTT,CASSLVGAVANTGELFF
TRBV25-1,NA,TRBD1,TRBJ1-6,TGTGCCAGCAGTGAATGGAGCAGGGGGGAAGATTCACCCCTCCACTTT,CASSEWSRGEDSPLHF
TRBV11-1,NA,NA,TRBJ2-7,TGTGCCAGCAGGGCCACAGGCAACTCCTACGAGCAGTACTTC,CASRATGNSYEQYF
TRBV18,NA,NA,TRBJ2-7,TGTGCCAGCTCTCCCGGGACAGCGGGGGACTACGAGCAGTACTTC,CASSPGTAGDYEQYF
TRBV5-1,NA,TRBD2,TRBJ2-3,TGCGCCAGCAGCTTGAACGGTATTAGCGGGAGTTTAACAGATACGCAGTATTTT,CASSLNGISGSLTDTQYF
TRBV19,NA,NA,TRBJ1-2,TGTGCCAGTAGTAATTACAGGGTCGATGGCTACACCTTC,CASSNYRVDGYTF
TRBV2,NA,NA,TRBJ2-2,TGTGCCAGCAGTGAAGGGGGTCGCCGGGGCACCGGGGAGCTGTTTTTT,CASSEGGRRGTGELFF
TRBV2,NA,TRBD2,TRBJ2-3,TGTGCCAGCAGTGATGTTCTAGCGGGAGGAGTTGGAGATACGCAGTATTTT,CASSDVLAGGVGDTQYF
TRBV4-2,NA,NA,TRBJ2-3,TGTGCCAGCAGCCAAGAGGTCAGGGATACGCAGTATTTT,CASSQEVRDTQYF
TRBV7-2,NA,NA,TRBJ2-5,TGTGCCAGCAGCTTAGGTCTGCAAGAGACCCAGTACTTC,CASSLGLQETQYF
TRBV28,NA,NA,TRBJ2-3,TGTGCCATCAGGTCCGGAGGGGCCCAGAATCCGTATTTT,CAIRSGGAQNPYF
TRBV7-3,NA,NA,TRBJ1-1,TGTGCCAGCAGCTTATCTCCGGACACTGAAGCTTTCTTT,CASSLSPDTEAFF
TRBV4-3,NA,TRBD2,TRBJ2-1,TGCGCCAGCAGCCAAGATAAGTTACTAGCGGGACCAAGCTCCTACAATGAGCAGTTCTTC,CASSQDKLLAGPSSYNEQFF
TRBV28,NA,TRBD1,TRBJ2-3,TGTGCCAGCTCCGGACAGGCCAGCACAGATACGCAGTATTTT,CASSGQASTDTQYF
TRBV2,once,TRBD2,TRBJ2-7,TGTGCCAGCATGGGAGGGAGTTCCTACGAGCAGTACTTC,CASMGGSSYEQYF
TRBV27,NA,TRBD1,TRBJ2-7,TGTGCCAGCCCCCTGGGGGAGGACAGGGGTTCCTACGAGCAGTACTTC,CASPLGEDRGSYEQYF
TRBV7-8,once,NA,TRBJ2-7,TGTGCCAGCAGCTTACTGGGGGGATACGAGCAGTACTTC,CASSLLGGYEQYF
TRBV6-6,NA,TRBD1,TRBJ2-7,TGTGCCAGCAGATTCAGCGGGACAGGGGCCTACGAGCAGTACTTC,CASRFSGTGAYEQYF
TRBV2,once,TRBD1,TRBJ1-5,TGTGCCAGCAGTCGGGACAGTCATCAGCCCCAGCATTTT,CASSRDSHQPQHF
TRBV29-1,NA,TRBD1,TRBJ2-1,TGCAGCGTTTGGGACAGACCAGACAATGAGCAGTTCTTC,CSVWDRPDNEQFF
TRBV5-1,once,NA,TRBJ2-7,TGCGCCAGCAGCTTCAAGGGGGACGAGCAGTACTTC,CASSFKGDEQYF
TRBV7-2,NA,TRBD2,TRBJ2-3,TGTGCCAGCAGCCTCCAACTAGCGGGAGGGCCCAAAGATACGCAGTATTTT,CASSLQLAGGPKDTQYF
TRBV12-5,NA,NA,TRBJ2-2,TGTGCTAGTGGTTTGGTACTCGGGGGAGGGGGCACCGGGGAGCTGTTTTTT,CASGLVLGGGGTGELFF
TRBV29-1,NA,TRBD1,TRBJ1-1,TGCAGCGTCGGGAGACAGGGGGCACGAGCTTTCTTT,CSVGRQGARAFF
TRBV2,few,NA,TRBJ2-7,TGTGCCAGGGATAGGGAACAGGGCGGTTACGAGCAGTACTTC,CARDREQGGYEQYF
TRBV7-9,once,TRBD2,TRBJ2-7,TGTTCCAGCAGCCCTAGGGGAGGGGCTCTCCCGGCCTACGAGCAGTACTTC,CSSSPRGGALPAYEQYF
TRBV4-1,NA,TRBD2,TRBJ2-3,TGCGCCAGCAGCCAAGTGGGTCTAGCGGCAGATACGCAGTATTTT,CASSQVGLAADTQYF
TRBV27,NA,TRBD2,TRBJ2-1,TGTGCCAGCAGTCCGGTCGGGACTAGCGGGAGGGTGCGTGGTGAGCAGTTCTTC,CASSPVGTSGRVRGEQFF
TRBV27,NA,TRBD1,TRBJ1-2,TGTGCCAGCAGTTTAGGGACAGGGGGTTCTTACTATGGCTACACCTTC,CASSLGTGGSYYGYTF
TRBV12-2,NA,NA,TRBJ2-7,TGTGCAAGTCGCGAGCCCCTCGGGGGCTACGAGCAGTACTTC,CASREPLGGYEQYF
TRBV25-1,NA,NA,TRBJ2-5,TGTGCCAGCAGTGAGATTTCCAGTGAGACCCAGTACTTC,CASSEISSETQYF
TRBV19,NA,NA,TRBJ2-1,TGTGCCAGTAGTATAGGAGGGAGTTTCAACAATGAGCAGTTCTTC,CASSIGGSFNNEQFF
TRBV19,NA,NA,TRBJ1-5,TGTGCCAGTAGTATTAACACAGGGTATCAGCCCCAGCATTTT,CASSINTGYQPQHF